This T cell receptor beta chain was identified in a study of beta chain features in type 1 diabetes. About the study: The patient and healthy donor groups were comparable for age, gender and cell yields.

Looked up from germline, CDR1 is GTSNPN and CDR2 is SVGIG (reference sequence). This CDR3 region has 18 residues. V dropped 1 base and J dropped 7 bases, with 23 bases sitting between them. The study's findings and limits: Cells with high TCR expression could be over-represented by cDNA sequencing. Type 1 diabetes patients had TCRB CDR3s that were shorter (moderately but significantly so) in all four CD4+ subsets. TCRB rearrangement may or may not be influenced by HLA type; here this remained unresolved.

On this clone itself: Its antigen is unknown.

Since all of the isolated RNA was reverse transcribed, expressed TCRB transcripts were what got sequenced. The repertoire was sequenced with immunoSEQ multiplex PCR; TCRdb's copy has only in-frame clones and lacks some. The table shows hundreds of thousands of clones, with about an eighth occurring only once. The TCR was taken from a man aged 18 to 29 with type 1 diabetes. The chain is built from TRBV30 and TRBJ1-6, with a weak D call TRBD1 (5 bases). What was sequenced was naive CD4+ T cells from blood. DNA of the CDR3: TGTGCCTGGAGTGGAGGGCCAGGGACTCCAGGGTGGAATTCACCCCTCCACTTT. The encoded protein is CAWSGGPGTPGWNSPLHF.